A single sample is the source of the 30 T cell receptor beta chains below, sequenced in a study of cytomegalovirus exposure and HLA in healthy donors. Method: immunoSEQ multiplex PCR; TCRdb's copy keeps in-frame clones and lacks some. The sample has approximately 150,000 clones, more than 70% seen once; the top ten hold about 9.4%. Sample: PBMCs. The origin of the receptors is a man younger than 45 in good health and CMV-seropositive.

This chain joins TRBV9 and TRBJ2-2, with D perhaps matching TRBD2 (7 bases). Trimming left V 4 bases short and J 6 bases short, with 19 bases between. CDR1 SGDLS and CDR2 YYNGEE come from the germline V gene. The CDR3 spans 16 residues. The CDR3 DNA is TGTGCCAGCAGCCCACTTGGGGGGGCGGAGGCCGGGGAGCTGTTTTTT. The encoded protein is CASSPLGGAEAGELFF.

J is TRBJ2-7 and V is TRBV10-3, with a tentative D call TRBD2 (6 bases). Trimming shortened V by 5 bases and J by 0 bases, and 14 bases separated the two germline ends. The CDR3 sequence is 15 residues long. Germline V gene sequence: CDR1 ENHRY, CDR2 SYGVKD. This CDR3 reads CAISYRDSSSYEQYF. The CDR3, as DNA: TGTGCCATCAGTTACCGGGACTCTAGCTCCTACGAGCAGTACTTC.

V usage is TRBV9 and J usage is TRBJ2-7; no definite D call. Germline CDR1 and CDR2: SGDLS and YYNGEE. The CDR3 has 14 amino acids. The V end was cut by 1 base, the J end by 0 bases, with 8 bases between. This chain's CDR3 is CASSVYPSSYEQYF. DNA for the CDR3: TGTGCCAGCAGCGTATACCCGAGCTCCTACGAGCAGTACTTC.

This chain links TRBV27 with TRBJ2-1, with D unclear. V lost 7 bases to trimming and J lost 1 base, with 5 bases between them. In germline, CDR1 is MNHEY, CDR2 SMNVEV (reference sequence). CDR3 length: 12 amino acids. The chain's CDR3 is CASKTSYNEQFF. Written as DNA, the CDR3 is TGTGCCAGCAAGACTTCCTACAATGAGCAGTTCTTC.

V gene TRBV7-2 combines with J gene TRBJ1-6, with no clear D. Looked up from germline, CDR1 is SGHTA and CDR2 is FQGNSA. The V and J ends lost 5 bases and 0 bases respectively, with 14 bases between them. The CDR3 sequence is 17 residues long. Here the CDR3 reads CASSTVVGGSYNSPLHF. The CDR3 bases are TGTGCCAGCAGCACCGTAGTTGGTGGCTCCTATAATTCACCCCTCCACTTT. Filled out from reference TRBV7-2 and TRBJ1-6, the complete variable domain reads GAGVSQSPSNKVTEKGKDVELRCDPISGHTALYWYRQSLGQGLEFLIYFQGNSAPDKSGLPSDRFSAERTGGSVSTLTIQRTQQEDSAVYLCASSTVVGGSYNSPLHFGNGTRLTVT.

This rearrangement joins TRBV28 to TRBJ1-1, with D unresolved. The CDR3 extends over 14 amino acids. Trimming removed 4 bases from V and 4 bases from J, with 13 bases in between. Germline-derived CDR1 and CDR2 are MDHEN and SYDVKM. CDR3 protein: CASSSLDLATEAFF. In nucleotides, the CDR3 is TGTGCCAGCAGTTCCCTAGACCTAGCCACTGAAGCTTTCTTT.

This rearrangement joins TRBV11-2 to TRBJ2-5; 8 bases align to TRBD2. Trimming cost V 1 base and J 5 bases; bases outside gene matches: 6. The length of the CDR3 is 15 residues. Germline V gene sequence: CDR1 SGHAT, CDR2 FQNNGV. CDR3: CASSLAGRATETQYF. The DNA of the CDR3 is TGTGCCAGCAGCTTAGCCGGGAGGGCCACCGAGACCCAGTACTTC. The entire variable domain, with the rest obtained from reference TRBV11-2 and TRBJ2-5, is as follows: EAGVAQSPRYKIIEKRQSVAFWCNPISGHATLYWYQQILGQGPKLLIQFQNNGVVDDSQLPKDRFSAERLKGVDSTLKIQPAKLEDSAVYLCASSLAGRATETQYFGPGTRLLVL.

This sequence joins TRBV29-1 and TRBJ2-3; maybe TRBD2 (6 bases). V lost 6 bases, J lost 2 bases, and 18 bases lay in between. Germline V CDR1 and CDR2: SQVTM, ANQGSEA. The CDR3 is 15 residues long. Here the CDR3 reads CSVTGDSWVTDTQYF. CDR3 DNA sequence: TGCAGCGTCACCGGGGACTCCTGGGTCACAGATACGCAGTATTTT.

This chain uses TRBV18 with TRBJ1-6, with unresolved D. CDR1 and CDR2 (germline): KGHSH, LQKENI. Deletions cut 0 bases from V and 3 bases from J, with 6 bases between. The CDR3 consists of 15 residues. Written as DNA, the CDR3 is TGTGCCAGCTCACCACCGTCCAGCTATAATTCACCCCTCCACTTT. It specifies CASSPPSSYNSPLHF.

Only one count was recorded for this clone. The CDR3 sequence is CASSPRDSPYQYGYTF. CDR3 in DNA: TGTGCCAGCAGTCCCCGGGACAGTCCCTACCAGTATGGCTACACCTTC. J is TRBJ1-2 and V is TRBV27; 7 nucleotides agree with TRBD1. Germline loops: CDR1 MNHEY, CDR2 SMNVEV (reference sequence). The trim removed 5 bases at V and 5 bases at J, leaving 14 bases unmatched. The CDR3 runs 16 residues.

The chain combines TRBV7-3 with TRBJ1-1; no clear D. The V gene lost 0 bases and the J gene lost 4 bases, with 9 bases spanning the gap. Germline CDR1 and CDR2: SGHTA and FQGTGA. The CDR3 has 14 amino acids. The CDR3 loop is CASSLTSGSTEAFF. CDR3 nucleotides: TGTGCCAGCAGCTTAACGTCGGGGAGCACTGAAGCTTTCTTT.

This chain uses TRBV9 with TRBJ1-1; D gene unclear. Trimming pared 4 bases from V and 4 bases from J, leaving 14 bases between. This CDR3 is 14 amino acids long. CDR1 and CDR2 (germline): SGDLS, YYNGEE. The CDR3 DNA sequence: TGTGCCAGCAGCCCTCCCGGGGAGGCCACTGAAGCTTTCTTT. This gives the protein CASSPPGEATEAFF.

V is TRBV9 and J is TRBJ1-1; D is uncertain. The CDR3 is made up of 14 amino acids. Germline V lookup: CDR1 SGDLS, CDR2 YYNGEE. The V and J ends lost 7 bases and 1 base respectively, with 14 bases between them. In DNA, the CDR3 is TGTGCCAGCGGAAGGTGGGCAGAGAACACTGAAGCTTTCTTT. Translated: CASGRWAENTEAFF.

J is TRBJ1-1 and V is TRBV7-9; 7 bases fit TRBD1. The CDR3 loop spans 14 amino acids. From germline, CDR1 is SEHNR and CDR2 FQNEAQ (reference sequence). J lost 7 bases, V lost 3 bases, and 8 bases had no gene match. The CDR3 region has the DNA TGTGCCAGCAGCTTGCTAAAGCAGGGGGGTGAAGCTTTCTTT. Its protein product is CASSLLKQGGEAFF.

This sequence joins TRBV4-1 and TRBJ1-4; tentative D call: TRBD1 (5 bases). The CDR3 is made up of 14 amino acids. The germline V gene has CDR1 MGHRA and CDR2 YSYEKL. V gave up 4 bases and J gave up 5 bases, with 11 bases separating them. The CDR3 loop reads CASSPQEGNEKLFF. CDR3 DNA: TGCGCCAGCAGCCCTCAGGAGGGGAATGAAAAACTGTTTTTT.

The genes are TRBV6-5 and TRBJ1-4; tentative D call: TRBD1 (6 bases). The CDR3 contains 15 residues. CDR1 is MNHEY, CDR2 SVGAGI, per germline. The ends were cut back, 7 bases at V and 5 bases at J, with 17 bases in the middle. CDR3: CASIGLEGGNEKLFF. Here the CDR3 DNA reads TGTGCCAGCATCGGACTAGAGGGGGGAAATGAAAAACTGTTTTTT.

CDR3 sequence: CASSAYEAYPPYNEQFF. The CDR3 DNA reads as TGTGCCAGCAGTGCCTATGAAGCTTACCCGCCCTACAATGAGCAGTTCTTC. The rearrangement links TRBV9 to TRBJ2-1; no definite D call. Germline lookup yields CDR1 SGDLS and CDR2 YYNGEE. Trimming pared 5 bases from V and 2 bases from J, leaving 20 bases between. CDR3 length: 17 amino acids.

The chain has TRBV6-1 and TRBJ1-1; D is undetermined. The CDR3 contains 12 residues. Germline CDR1 and CDR2: MNHNS and SASEGT. Trimming left V 8 bases short and J 0 bases short, with 7 bases between. The CDR3 coding sequence is TGTGCCAGCGAGCAGGTGAACACTGAAGCTTTCTTT. Amino acid sequence: CASEQVNTEAFF.

The chain has TRBV9 and TRBJ2-3; TRBD1 is a possible D gene (6 bases). The V end lost 3 bases, the J end lost 2 bases, and 16 bases lay between the germline ends. The CDR3 runs to 16 residues. Germline CDR1 SGDLS, CDR2 YYNGEE. The CDR3 spells CASSEQGKGHTDTQYF. The DNA of the CDR3 is TGTGCCAGCAGCGAACAGGGAAAGGGTCACACAGATACGCAGTATTTT.

The chain joins TRBV14 to TRBJ1-6; possibly TRBD1 for D (6 bases). Germline V lookup: CDR1 SGHDN, CDR2 FVKESK. V was clipped by 3 bases and J by 5 bases, with 8 bases between them. The CDR3 covers 14 residues. DNA for the CDR3: TGTGCCAGCAGCCACGGACAGCATAATTCACCCCTCCACTTT. It is translated as CASSHGQHNSPLHF.

The chain combines TRBV9 with TRBJ1-2, with TRBD1 as a possible D gene (5 bases). V was pared by 6 bases and J by 8 bases, with 20 bases between. The CDR3 consists of 14 residues. CDR1 is SGDLS, CDR2 YYNGEE, per germline. The CDR3 region is CASNTAGKVGGYTF. The CDR3 DNA follows: TGTGCCAGCAACACCGCAGGGAAAGTGGGGGGCTACACCTTC.

The chain has TRBV25-1 and TRBJ2-7, with 8 bases fitting TRBD1. The trim removed 9 bases at V and 6 bases at J, leaving 10 bases unmatched. This CDR3 is built from 13 residues. Germline CDR1 is MGHDK and CDR2 is SYGVNS. The CDR3 here is CASQRDRGGEQYF. The CDR3 DNA reads TGTGCCAGTCAGAGAGACAGGGGTGGCGAGCAGTACTTC.

The rearrangement joins TRBV28 to TRBJ1-6; 9 bases are shared with TRBD1. Trimming took 10 bases from V and 8 from J; bases not matched to a gene: 6. In germline, CDR1 is MDHEN, CDR2 SYDVKM. CDR3 length: 13 residues. The CDR3 DNA is TGTGCCACCCACAGGGGGCGCGATTCACCCCTCCACTTT. It codes for CATHRGRDSPLHF.

The chain combines TRBV11-2 with TRBJ2-7, with D hard to call. The germline V gene encodes CDR1 SGHAT and CDR2 FQNNGV. The V end lost 0 bases, the J end lost 0 bases, and 9 bases lay between the germline ends. The CDR3 runs to 15 residues. This CDR3 reads CASSLDRGSSYEQYF. The CDR3 DNA follows: TGTGCCAGCAGCTTAGATAGAGGCTCCTCCTACGAGCAGTACTTC.

The V call is TRBV7-9, the J call TRBJ1-2; TRBD1 agrees at 7 bases. Trimming removed 4 bases from V and 7 bases from J; junction bases left unmatched: 6. CDR1 is SEHNR, CDR2 FQNEAQ, per germline (reference sequence). The CDR3 runs 13 residues. Here the CDR3 reads CASSSADRAGYTF. The DNA for the CDR3 is TGTGCCAGCAGCTCCGCCGACAGGGCTGGCTACACCTTC.

V usage is TRBV7-3 and J usage is TRBJ2-2; D is perhaps TRBD2 (6 bases). Trimming pared 6 bases from V and 4 bases from J, leaving 12 bases between. This CDR3 region has 14 residues. CDR1 and CDR2 from the germline V gene are SGHTA and FQGTGA. Written as DNA, the CDR3 is TGTGCCAGCAGTCCGGGACTGACCACCGGGGAGCTGTTTTTT. Translating it yields CASSPGLTTGELFF.

A single count supports this clone. The chain joins TRBV9 to TRBJ2-5; 7 nucleotides match TRBD2. V dropped 4 bases and J dropped 1; count of bases not matched to a gene: 10. Germline CDR1 is SGDLS and CDR2 is YYNGEE. There are 16 residues in the CDR3. In DNA form, the CDR3 reads TGTGCCAGCAGCTCAGTCCCTCTAGCGGCCCAAGAGACCCAGTACTTC. Its translation is CASSSVPLAAQETQYF.

This clone was seen only once. This rearrangement joins TRBV7-2 to TRBJ2-3; D is ambiguous. V lost 4 bases, J lost 5 bases, and 7 bases lay in between. Germline V lookup: CDR1 SGHTA, CDR2 FQGNSA. This CDR3 is 12 amino acids long. DNA of the CDR3: TGTGCCAGCAGCTCCACCGGAGATACGCAGTATTTT. This codes for CASSSTGDTQYF.

The chain couples TRBV2 to TRBJ1-5; D is ambiguous. Trimming took 5 bases from V and 4 from J, leaving 9 bases between them. Germline CDR1 is SNHLY and CDR2 is FYNNEI. The CDR3 spans 13 residues. CDR3 residues: CASSQSFNQPQHF. As DNA, the CDR3 is TGTGCCAGCAGTCAAAGCTTTAATCAGCCCCAGCATTTT.

This chain uses TRBV9 with TRBJ2-5; a weak D match, TRBD2 (7 bases). The CDR3 totals 17 residues. The germline V and J ends were trimmed by 0 bases and 0 bases, with 15 bases remaining between them. The germline V gene has CDR1 SGDLS and CDR2 YYNGEE. The CDR3 sequence is CASSVVVRGAYQETQYF. The CDR3 coding sequence is TGTGCCAGCAGCGTAGTGGTCCGGGGGGCCTACCAAGAGACCCAGTACTTC.